Listed below are T cell receptor beta chains from one sample, sequenced in a study of T-cell reconstitution after alpha-beta-depleted transplantation in children. TCRdb reprocessed the PCR reads with MiXCR, giving one entry per CDR3 protein. The table lists around 400,000 distinct CDR3 sequences, under 13% of them singletons. This material consisted of PBMCs from the stem cell graft donor, taken from the stem cell graft. The receptors here all came from a human donor who donated a stem cell graft to a child with acute myeloid leukemia. The conserved cysteine and the conserved F or W are not part of the CDR3 here.

V,CDR3
TRBV21-1,ASSWGCGRSSTDTQY
TRBV5-8,ASSFGQGLYEQY
TRBV20-1,SARGLADREPLRT
TRBV18,ASSLNAPGPYYKQNTGELF
TRBV18,ASSPPTSGSSHEQY
TRBV5-1,ASSLAQGGTEKLF
TRBV15,ATSRELGLTEQF
TRBV5-1,ASSPRQGGGNEQF
TRBV7-3,ASSKELADYNEQF
TRBV12-3/TRBV12-4,ASRDRARASTDTQY